The 22 T cell receptor beta chains in this list originate from one sample, sequenced in a study of blood T cell repertoires in COVID-19. Data came from immunoSEQ multiplex PCR; TCRdb stores just in-frame clones and leaves some out. There are about 42,000 clones in the sample; 80% to 90% occur only once, and roughly 8.1% lies in the top ten. Sequenced: peripheral blood. Receptor source: a man aged 25 to 40 with active or convalescent COVID-19.

The CDR3 region is CASSIRADTQYF. CDR3 bases: TGTGCCAGTAGTATTCGGGCAGATACGCAGTATTTT. The chain couples TRBV19 to TRBJ2-3; no clear D gene. CDR1 and CDR2 (germline): LNHDA, SQIVND (reference sequence). The CDR3 has 12 amino acids. The V and J ends lost 3 bases and 4 bases respectively, with 5 bases between them.

In nucleotides, the CDR3 is TGTGCCAGCAGCAATGGCAGGGAGACCCAGTACTTC. Its protein is CASSNGRETQYF. The chain is built from TRBV21-1 and TRBJ2-5; TRBD1, the D gene given by the table, was not confirmed from the DNA. TRBV21-1 is given as a pseudogene. This CDR3 has 12 amino acids.

This chain joins TRBV19 and TRBJ1-1; 9 nucleotides match TRBD1. The germline gives CDR1 LNHDA, CDR2 SQIVND (reference sequence). V shed 5 bases and J 3 bases; nucleotides not matched to a gene: 7. This CDR3 region has 15 residues. The CDR3 here is CASSPGQGLDTEAFF. CDR3 nucleotides: TGTGCCAGTAGTCCCGGACAGGGGTTGGACACTGAAGCTTTCTTT.

The chain combines TRBV2 with TRBJ2-1; 8 bases map to TRBD1. V was pared by 6 bases and J by 3 bases, with 7 bases of the junction left unmatched. Germline V CDR1 and CDR2: SNHLY, FYNNEI. This CDR3 is 15 amino acids long. CDR3 loop: CASSLDRGGYNEQFF. In DNA, the CDR3 is TGTGCCAGCAGCCTTGACAGGGGCGGCTACAATGAGCAGTTCTTC.

This chain joins TRBV12-5 and TRBJ1-2; 8 bases agree with TRBD1. Germline CDR1 is LGHNT and CDR2 is FRNRAP. V was pared by 4 bases and J by 7 bases, with 5 bases of the junction left unmatched. This CDR3 comprises 13 residues. CDR3 sequence: CASGWQGATGYTF. CDR3 in DNA: TGTGCTAGTGGTTGGCAGGGGGCTACTGGCTACACCTTC.

The chain has TRBV11-2 and TRBJ1-6; D is ambiguous. V was cut by 0 bases and J by 7 bases, with 10 bases left in between. The CDR3 extends over 15 amino acids. Germline loops: CDR1 SGHAT, CDR2 FQNNGV. The CDR3: CASSLDPISNSPLHF. The CDR3, as DNA: TGTGCCAGCAGCTTAGATCCCATTAGCAATTCACCCCTCCACTTT.

This chain connects TRBV4-3 to TRBJ2-5; D might be TRBD2 (5 bases). Trimming cost V 0 bases and J 5 bases, with 13 bases left between them. In germline, CDR1 is LGHNA, CDR2 YSLEER. The CDR3 contains 15 residues. The CDR3 region has the DNA TGCGCCAGCAGCCAAGATAGCCAAAGGAGGGAGACCCAGTACTTC. This codes for CASSQDSQRRETQYF.

This chain connects TRBV19 to TRBJ1-1; D may be TRBD1 (5 bases). V lost 3 bases, J lost 3 bases, and 14 bases lay in between. Germline V gene data show CDR1 as LNHDA and CDR2 as SQIVND (reference sequence). CDR3 length equals 15 residues. The CDR3, as DNA: TGTGCCAGTAGTATCCAGGGTATAGGGGACACTGAAGCTTTCTTT. Translated: CASSIQGIGDTEAFF.

The chain is built from TRBV29-1 and TRBJ1-3; TRBD1 matches 8 bases. The CDR3 length is 14 residues. From germline, CDR1 is SQVTM and CDR2 ANQGSEA. V shed 6 bases and J 1 base; nucleotides not matched to a gene: 5. The CDR3 sequence is CSVEDRVSGNTIYF. The DNA of the CDR3 is TGCAGCGTAGAGGACAGGGTGTCTGGAAACACCATATATTTT.

V and J are TRBV6-5 and TRBJ1-1; no definite D call. This CDR3 spans 14 amino acids. Germline CDR1 is MNHEY and CDR2 is SVGAGI. Deletions cut 0 bases from V and 1 base from J, with 6 bases between. The CDR3 coding sequence is TGTGCCAGCAGTTACTCTCCAGGGAACACTGAAGCTTTCTTT. Protein product: CASSYSPGNTEAFF.

This rearrangement joins TRBV7-3 to TRBJ1-1; D might be TRBD1 (5 bases). The germline CDR1 and CDR2 sequences are SGHTA and FQGTGA. V shed 4 bases and J shed 5 bases, with 29 bases lying between them. The CDR3 contains 19 residues. CDR3 protein: CASSSSSPLDGGDWTEAFF. The CDR3 DNA follows: TGTGCCAGCAGCTCCAGCTCGCCTTTGGACGGGGGAGATTGGACTGAAGCTTTCTTT.

V gene TRBV25-1 combines with J gene TRBJ1-4; D remains unclear. The germline V gene encodes CDR1 MGHDK and CDR2 SYGVNS. This CDR3 spans 16 amino acids. Trimming stripped 0 bases from V and 0 bases from J, with 8 bases between. The CDR3 nucleotides are TGTGCCAGCAGTGAATACGGGTTCGCAACTAATGAAAAACTGTTTTTT. It yields the protein CASSEYGFATNEKLFF.

This chain connects TRBV9 to TRBJ2-3; TRBD2 matches at 8 bases. Per germline, CDR1 SGDLS and CDR2 YYNGEE. The ends lost 0 bases at V and 5 bases at J; junction bases unmatched: 5. This CDR3 is 15 amino acids long. CDR3: CASSVATAGGDTQYF. The CDR3 coding sequence is TGTGCCAGCAGCGTAGCTACGGCGGGGGGAGATACGCAGTATTTT.

The chain carries TRBV11-3 and TRBJ2-1; D may be TRBD2 (6 bases). There are 16 residues in the CDR3. The V end lost 2 bases, the J end lost 5 bases, and 16 bases lay between the germline ends. The germline gives CDR1 SGHNT, CDR2 YENEEA. The CDR3 is CASSLIARASDNEQFF. CDR3 DNA sequence: TGTGCCAGCAGCTTAATCGCCCGGGCTAGCGACAATGAGCAGTTCTTC.

This clone was detected only once. This chain joins TRBV5-4 and TRBJ1-6; D is unresolved. Germline assignment: CDR1 SGHNT and CDR2 YYREEE (reference sequence). The V gene lost 0 bases and the J gene lost 5 bases, with 6 bases spanning the gap. This CDR3 is 14 amino acids long. CDR3 nucleotide sequence: TGTGCCAGCAGCTTGGAACTACATAATTCACCCCTCCACTTT. This codes for CASSLELHNSPLHF.

The chain employs TRBV19 and TRBJ2-5; TRBD2 aligns across 12 bases. CDR1 is LNHDA, CDR2 SQIVND, per germline (reference sequence). V lost 5 bases to trimming and J lost 5 bases; unmatched junction nucleotides: 6. This CDR3 is 15 amino acids long. The CDR3 bases are TGTGCCAGTAGTGCAACCGGGACTAGCGGGGAGACCCAGTACTTC. Translation gives CASSATGTSGETQYF.

This clone occurred once. The chain combines TRBV19 with TRBJ1-6, with D unresolved. Germline CDR1 is LNHDA and CDR2 is SQIVND (reference sequence). V dropped 1 base and J dropped 0 bases, with 4 bases sitting between them. The CDR3 extends over 15 amino acids. The CDR3 DNA reads TGTGCCAGTAGTATAGGGAGCTCCTATAATTCACCCCTCCACTTT. As protein: CASSIGSSYNSPLHF.

The V gene is TRBV5-4, the J gene TRBJ2-1; TRBD2 matches 9 bases. This CDR3 has 15 residues. J was trimmed by 5 bases and V by 3 bases; bases with no gene match: 6. The germline CDR1 and CDR2 sequences are SGHNT and YYREEE (reference sequence). The CDR3 protein is CASSSIAGVNNEQFF. The CDR3 DNA sequence: TGTGCCAGCAGCTCCATAGCGGGAGTGAACAATGAGCAGTTCTTC.

The rearrangement links TRBV14 to TRBJ1-4; 7 bases match TRBD1. CDR3 length: 16 amino acids. Trimming removed 1 base from V and 0 bases from J; junction bases left unmatched: 2. The V gene's germline CDR1 is SGHDN and CDR2 FVKESK. CDR3 sequence reads: CASSQVQGTTNEKLFF. CDR3 sequence (DNA): TGTGCCAGCAGCCAAGTACAGGGGACAACTAATGAAAAACTGTTTTTT.

Points on this clone: Other DNA sequences in this specimen translate into the identical CDR3. CDR3 loop: CASSEGDTSYEQYV. The CDR3 coding sequence is TGTGCCAGCAGTGAAGGGGACACCTCCTACGAGCAGTACGTC. The chain combines TRBV6-1 with TRBJ2-7, with TRBD1 as a possible D gene (6 bases). V dropped 1 base and J dropped 0 bases, with 7 bases sitting between them. The CDR3 covers 14 residues. The V gene's germline CDR1 is MNHNS and CDR2 SASEGT.

The V gene is TRBV4-3, the J gene TRBJ1-2, with D possibly TRBD1 on 5 matching bases. Looked up from germline, CDR1 is LGHNA and CDR2 is YSLEER. There are 16 residues in the CDR3. V shed 3 bases and J shed 2 bases, with 16 bases lying between them. As DNA, the CDR3 is TGCGCCAGCAGCCAGCAAAGGGGAGGCTTCAACTATGGCTACACCTTC. Amino acids: CASSQQRGGFNYGYTF.

The rearrangement uses TRBV5-1 and TRBJ1-2, with a weak D call TRBD1 (5 bases). Germline-derived CDR1 and CDR2 are SGHRS and YFSETQ. The CDR3 has 13 residues. V lost 3 bases and J lost 8, with 14 bases in between. The CDR3 is CASSSGGGNGYTF. CDR3 nucleotide sequence: TGCGCCAGCAGCTCCGGGGGGGGGAACGGCTACACCTTC.